The sequence of this T cell receptor beta chain was determined in a study of blood T cell repertoires in COVID-19. Clones were read by immunoSEQ multiplex PCR, and TCRdb kept only the in-frame ones, dropping some. The table shows about 200,000 clones, with about 90% occurring only once. The TCR comes from a man between 35 and 55 years old with active or convalescent COVID-19. The specimen was peripheral blood.

CDR3 sequence: CASSPGGINNQPQHF. In DNA form, the CDR3 reads TGTGCCAGCTCACCTGGGGGGATAAACAATCAGCCCCAGCATTTT. The chain joins TRBV18 to TRBJ1-5, with D possibly being TRBD1 (5 bases). The length of the CDR3 is 15 residues. Germline assignment: CDR1 KGHSH and CDR2 LQKENI. V lost 3 bases and J lost 3, with 12 bases in between. The complete variable domain, with remaining parts taken from reference TRBV18 and TRBJ1-5, reads NAGVMQNPRHLVRRRGQEARLRCSPMKGHSHVYWYRQLPEEGLKFMVYLQKENIIDESGMPKERFSAEFPKEGPSILRIQQVVRGDSAAYFCASSPGGINNQPQHFGDGTRLSIL.